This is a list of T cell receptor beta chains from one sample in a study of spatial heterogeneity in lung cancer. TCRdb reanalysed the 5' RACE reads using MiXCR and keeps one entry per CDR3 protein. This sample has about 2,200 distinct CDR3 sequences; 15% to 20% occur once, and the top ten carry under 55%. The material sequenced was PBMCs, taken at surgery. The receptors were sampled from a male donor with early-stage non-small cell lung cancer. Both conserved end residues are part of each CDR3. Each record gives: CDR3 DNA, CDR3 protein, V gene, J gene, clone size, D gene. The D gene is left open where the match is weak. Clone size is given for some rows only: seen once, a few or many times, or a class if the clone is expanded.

TGTGCCAGCGGTCTAGCGGTGGGCTACGAGCAGTACTTC	CASGLAVGYEQYF	TRBV27	TRBJ2-7	medium-sized	TRBD2
TGTGCCAGTAGTGTCAGCGGGAGTTTAGAGACCCAGTACTTC	CASSVSGSLETQYF	TRBV19	TRBJ2-5	medium-sized	TRBD2
TGTGCCAGCAGCGTATGGTCGTCTGGGGAGCAGTTCTTC	CASSVWSSGEQFF	TRBV9	TRBJ2-1	medium-sized	NA
TGTGCCAGCAGTACGGGCCGTGGCCAAGAGACCCAGTACTTC	CASSTGRGQETQYF	TRBV3-1	TRBJ2-5	medium-sized	NA
TGTGCCAGCAGCCCTTTTGGTGGGCCCCAAGAGACCCAGTACTTC	CASSPFGGPQETQYF	TRBV11-2	TRBJ2-5	few	NA
TGTGCCAGTCAAGGCCGGGCGAACACCGGGGAGCTGTTTTTT	CASQGRANTGELFF	TRBV7-3	TRBJ2-2	medium-sized	NA
TGTGCCAGCGCATCGTACGGCGGGAGGTCCTACGAGCAGTACTTC	CASASYGGRSYEQYF	TRBV27	TRBJ2-7	medium-sized	TRBD2
TGTGCCAGCGCGGGAGTTCGGGGGAATGAGCAGTTCTTC	CASAGVRGNEQFF	TRBV25-1	TRBJ2-1	few	TRBD2
TGTGCCACGATGTTCTCGTTGGTCTACAATGAGCAGTTCTTC	CATMFSLVYNEQFF	TRBV10-3	TRBJ2-1	few	NA
TGTGCCAGCAGTTACTCGCGCGGAGCGGGCAATGAGCAGTTCTTC	CASSYSRGAGNEQFF	TRBV6-5	TRBJ2-1	NA	NA